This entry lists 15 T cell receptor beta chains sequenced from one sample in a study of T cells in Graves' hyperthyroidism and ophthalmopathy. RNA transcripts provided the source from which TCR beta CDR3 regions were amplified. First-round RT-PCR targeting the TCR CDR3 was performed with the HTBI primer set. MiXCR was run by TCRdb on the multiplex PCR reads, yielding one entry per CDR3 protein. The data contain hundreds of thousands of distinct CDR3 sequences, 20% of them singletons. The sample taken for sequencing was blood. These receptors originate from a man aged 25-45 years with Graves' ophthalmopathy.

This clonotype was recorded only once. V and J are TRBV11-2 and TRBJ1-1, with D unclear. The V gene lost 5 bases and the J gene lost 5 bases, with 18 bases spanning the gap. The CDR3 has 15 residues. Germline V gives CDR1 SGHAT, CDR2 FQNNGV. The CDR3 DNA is TGTGCCAGCAGCCTGCCTTACGGTTCGTCAACTGAAGCTTTCTTT. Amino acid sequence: CASSLPYGSSTEAFF.

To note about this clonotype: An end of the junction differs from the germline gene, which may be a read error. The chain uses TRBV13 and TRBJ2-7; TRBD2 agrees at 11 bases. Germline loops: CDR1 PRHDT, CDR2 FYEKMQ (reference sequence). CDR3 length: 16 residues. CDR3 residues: CASSLAKLAGAYEQYF. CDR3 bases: TGCGCCAGCAGCTTGGCGAAACTAGCGGGGGCCTACGAGCAGTACTTC.

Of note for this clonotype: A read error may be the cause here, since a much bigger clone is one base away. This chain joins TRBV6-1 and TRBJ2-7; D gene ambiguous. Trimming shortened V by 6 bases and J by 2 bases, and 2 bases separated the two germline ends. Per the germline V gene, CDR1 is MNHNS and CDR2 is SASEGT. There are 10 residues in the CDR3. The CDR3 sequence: CASRTYEQYF. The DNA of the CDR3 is TGTGCCAGCAGAACCTACGAGCAGTACTTC.

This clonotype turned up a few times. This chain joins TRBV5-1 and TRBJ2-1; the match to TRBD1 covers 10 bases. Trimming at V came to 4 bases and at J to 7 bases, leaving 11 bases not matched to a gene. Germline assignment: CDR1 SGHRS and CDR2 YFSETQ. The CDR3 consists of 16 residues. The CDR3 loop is CASSPVGTGVENEQFF. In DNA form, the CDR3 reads TGCGCCAGCAGCCCAGTGGGGACAGGGGTCGAGAATGAGCAGTTCTTC.

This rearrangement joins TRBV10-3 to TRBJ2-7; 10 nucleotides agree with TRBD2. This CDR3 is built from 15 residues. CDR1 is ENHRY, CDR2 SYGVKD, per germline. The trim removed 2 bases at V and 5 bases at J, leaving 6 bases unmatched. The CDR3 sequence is CAISETSGIGDEQYF. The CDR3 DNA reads TGTGCCATCAGTGAGACTAGCGGGATAGGCGACGAGCAGTACTTC.

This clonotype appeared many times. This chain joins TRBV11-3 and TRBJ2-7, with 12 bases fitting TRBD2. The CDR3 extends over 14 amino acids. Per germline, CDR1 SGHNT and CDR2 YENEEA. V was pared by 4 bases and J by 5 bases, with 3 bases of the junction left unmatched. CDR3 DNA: TGTGCCAGCAGCTATAGACTAGCGGGAGACGAGCAGTACTTC. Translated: CASSYRLAGDEQYF.

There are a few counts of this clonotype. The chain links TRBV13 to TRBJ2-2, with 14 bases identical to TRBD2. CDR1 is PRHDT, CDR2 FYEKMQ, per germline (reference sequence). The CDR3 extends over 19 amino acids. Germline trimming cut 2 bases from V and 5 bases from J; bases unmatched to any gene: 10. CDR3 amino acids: CASSLMGTSGSGVTGELFF. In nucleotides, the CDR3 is TGTGCCAGCAGCTTAATGGGGACTAGCGGGAGTGGAGTAACCGGGGAGCTGTTTTTT.

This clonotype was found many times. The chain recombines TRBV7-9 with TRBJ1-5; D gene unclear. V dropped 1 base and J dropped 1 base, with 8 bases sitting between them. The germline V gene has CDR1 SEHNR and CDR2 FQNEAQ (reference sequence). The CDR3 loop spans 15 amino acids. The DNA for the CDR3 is TGTGCCAGCAGCTTAGGACATAGCAGCAATCAGCCCCAGCATTTT. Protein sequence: CASSLGHSSNQPQHF.

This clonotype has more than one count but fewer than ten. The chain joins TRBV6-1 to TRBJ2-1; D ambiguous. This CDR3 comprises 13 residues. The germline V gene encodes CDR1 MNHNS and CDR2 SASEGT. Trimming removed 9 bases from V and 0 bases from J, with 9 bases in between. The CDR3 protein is CASFDPSYNEQFF. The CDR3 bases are TGTGCCAGTTTCGACCCCTCCTACAATGAGCAGTTCTTC.

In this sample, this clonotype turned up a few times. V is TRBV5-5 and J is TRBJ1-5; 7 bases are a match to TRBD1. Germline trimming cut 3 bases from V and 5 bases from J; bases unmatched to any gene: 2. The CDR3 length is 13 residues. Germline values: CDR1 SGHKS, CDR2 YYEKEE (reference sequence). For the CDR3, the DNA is TGTGCCAGCAGCTCTGACAGGGATCAGCCCCAGCATTTT. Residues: CASSSDRDQPQHF.

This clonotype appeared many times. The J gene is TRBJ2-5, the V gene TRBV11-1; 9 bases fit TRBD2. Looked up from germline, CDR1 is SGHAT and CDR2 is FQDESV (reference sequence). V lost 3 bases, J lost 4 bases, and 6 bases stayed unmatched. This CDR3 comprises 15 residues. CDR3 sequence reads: CASSFSASGIETQYF. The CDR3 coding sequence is TGTGCCAGCAGCTTTTCAGCTAGCGGGATAGAGACCCAGTACTTC.

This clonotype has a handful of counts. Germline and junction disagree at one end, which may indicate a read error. The CDR3 loop is CNARDGAGSETQYF. DNA of the CDR3: TGCAATGCTAGAGATGGGGCGGGCTCTGAGACCCAGTACTTC. The chain has TRBV20-1 and TRBJ2-5, with D possibly being TRBD1 or TRBD2 (5 bases each). Per the germline V gene, CDR1 is DFQATT and CDR2 is SNEGSKA (reference sequence). This CDR3 has 14 residues.

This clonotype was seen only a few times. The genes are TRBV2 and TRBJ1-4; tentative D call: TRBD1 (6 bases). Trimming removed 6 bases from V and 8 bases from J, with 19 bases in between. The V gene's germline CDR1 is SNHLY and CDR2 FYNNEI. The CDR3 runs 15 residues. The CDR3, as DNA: TGTGCCAGCAGAGACAACAGGGAGAGAGGCGAAAAACTGTTTTTT. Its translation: CASRDNRERGEKLFF.

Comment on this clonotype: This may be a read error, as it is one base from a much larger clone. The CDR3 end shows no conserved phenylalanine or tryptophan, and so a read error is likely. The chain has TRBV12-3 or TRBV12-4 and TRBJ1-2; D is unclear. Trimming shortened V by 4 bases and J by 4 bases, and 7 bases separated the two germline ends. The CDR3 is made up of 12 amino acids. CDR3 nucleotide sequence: TGTGCCAGCAGTTCCGACGGCTATGGCTACACCCTC. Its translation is CASSSDGYGYTL.

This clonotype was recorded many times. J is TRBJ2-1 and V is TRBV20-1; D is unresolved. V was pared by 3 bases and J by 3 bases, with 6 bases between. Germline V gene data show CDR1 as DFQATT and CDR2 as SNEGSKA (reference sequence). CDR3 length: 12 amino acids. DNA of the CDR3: TGCAGTGCTAGGGGCCGCTACAATGAGCAGTTCTTC. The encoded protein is CSARGRYNEQFF.